This is a list of T cell receptor beta chains from one sample in a study of T cells expressing NK-cell markers. TCRdb re-called the 5' RACE reads, yielding one record per CDR3 amino acid sequence without DNA. Its listing shows under 500,000 distinct CDR3 sequences. Sequenced input: blood T cells: a sorted CD56 or NKG2C T cell subset, CD4+ or CD8+ T cells, or bulk PBMC T cells (not recorded which). The source is a woman aged 18 to 69 in good health. CDR3s include the opening cysteine and the closing phenylalanine or tryptophan.

j_gene: TRBJ2-1
v_gene: TRBV12-3/TRBV12-4
CDR3aa: CASSKIAGGLHEQFF

j_gene: TRBJ2-2
v_gene: TRBV3-1
CDR3aa: CASTRTANTGELFF

j_gene: TRBJ2-1
v_gene: TRBV18
CDR3aa: CASSPRLAGGSNNEQFF

j_gene: TRBJ2-2
v_gene: TRBV29-1
CDR3aa: CSVDDPRDRVSNTGELFF

j_gene: TRBJ1-1
v_gene: TRBV12-3/TRBV12-4
CDR3aa: CASSLTVTYDTEAFF

j_gene: TRBJ2-1
v_gene: TRBV19
CDR3aa: CASSIEGLRGNEQFF

j_gene: TRBJ1-2
v_gene: TRBV27
CDR3aa: CASSPTAGPPNYGYTF

j_gene: TRBJ2-1
v_gene: TRBV24-1
CDR3aa: CATSEAGVSYNEQFF

j_gene: TRBJ2-5
v_gene: TRBV20-1
CDR3aa: CSARAPYRPPQETQYF

j_gene: TRBJ1-2
v_gene: TRBV12-3/TRBV12-4
CDR3aa: CASREGGQGDWYGYTF

j_gene: TRBJ1-2
v_gene: TRBV6-1
CDR3aa: CASSQTRTIYGYTF

j_gene: TRBJ1-4
v_gene: TRBV3-1
CDR3aa: CASSPRQGSEKLFF

j_gene: TRBJ2-5
v_gene: TRBV4-2
CDR3aa: CASSPPEAGGMETQYF

j_gene: TRBJ1-1
v_gene: TRBV20-1
CDR3aa: CSAMSLDKGQNTEAFF

j_gene: TRBJ2-3
v_gene: TRBV4-3
CDR3aa: CASSQDLSDTGDTQYF

j_gene: TRBJ2-2
v_gene: TRBV20-1
CDR3aa: CSARDPTSGNTGELFF